This T cell receptor beta chain originates from a study of T cells after somatic rescue of genetic block. The table came from immunoSEQ multiplex PCR; TCRdb's copy has only in-frame clones and leaves some out. The sample gives some 68,000 clones, approximately 91% of which show up once; approximately 2.7% is in the top ten. This CDR3 is 14 amino acids long. V was cut by 4 bases and J by 0 bases, with 7 bases left in between. Germline CDR1 reads WNHNN; CDR2 reads SYGVQD (reference sequence). The gene calls are TRBV10-1 and TRBJ2-1; possible D gene TRBD2, 5 bases. This receptor was taken from a man aged 25-45 years. What was sequenced was peripheral blood mononuclear cells (PBMCs). The CDR3 DNA reads TGCGCCAGCAGTGTAAGCGGCTCCTACAATGAGCAGTTCTTC. The encoded protein is CASSVSGSYNEQFF.